The present TCR beta chain was sequenced within a study of early T cells in non-severe SARS-CoV-2 infection (TCRdb year 2021). With respect to the entire study: Bulk RNA from unsorted whole blood was used for TCR sequencing, so alpha and beta chains could not be paired. Beyond this particular receptor, the publication reports: VDJdb matching was skewed toward anti-spike CD8 responses and likely underestimated virus-specific expansions by missing private and CD4 specificities.

For this clonotype: What this receptor recognizes is not known. Per-base quality was not reported, and no clone a single base away is much larger than it.

The study was a case-control design nested within a healthcare worker cohort in London, UK, with weekly nasopharyngeal swab PCR tests and blood sampling. Between 23 and 31 March 2020, the week of the UK lockdown, healthcare workers were enrolled and then followed up weekly for as long as 16 weeks. Including cysteine and phenylalanine, the CDR3 has 13 amino acids. The DNA shown is the 39-base CDR3, in frame from base 1. In the germline V gene, CDR1 corresponds to SGHTA and CDR2 to FQGNSA. V trim: 5 bases; J trim: 8 bases; unmatched bases: 6. The library came from 5' RACE. Instrument used: NextSeq 500. The TCR library protocol attached unique molecular identifiers to individual cDNA molecules to correct for sequencing error and PCR bias. Sequencing covered both TCR alpha and beta chains, and within each sample the abundances of alpha and beta sequences were tightly co-correlated. The original methods were these. V gene, J gene and CDR3 annotation of TCR sequences was performed with Decombinator V4. Expanded TCRs were defined as changing significantly between any two time points under a Poisson model with p below 0.0001. TCR abundances were normalised to the total number of TCRs sequenced in each sample and reported as counts per million. MAIT TCRs were defined by TRAV1-2 paired with TRAJ12, TRAJ20 or TRAJ33, and iNKT TCRs by TRAV10 paired with TRAJ18. VDJdb, accessed 1 November 2021, was searched for CMV, EBV and SARS-CoV-2 annotated TCRs, excluding TCRs annotated for multiple antigens. The raw public data were reprocessed by TCRdb itself: fastp quality trimming at Q25, MiXCR clonotype calling, in-frame beta chains only. Every entry covers one CDR3 protein and lists the most common genes and DNA from its rows. Clone size and V and J calls follow TCRdb, not the original study. The sample profile shows tens of thousands of distinct CDR3 sequences; around 14% of them were found once. In total, the top ten clones hold less than 7% of the sample.

The sequence joins TRBV7-2 to TRBJ2-1, with 7 junctional bases fitting TRBD2. The specimen was whole blood. The sequence came from an adult who was a healthcare worker with PCR-confirmed SARS-CoV-2 infection or an uninfected control (not recorded which). The nucleotides are TGTGCCAGCAGCCGACTAGCTAGGGATGAGCAGTTCTTC. This codes for CASSRLARDEQFF. The CDR3, completed at both ends by the reference TRBV7-2 and TRBJ2-1 genes, gives the full variable domain GAGVSQSPSNKVTEKGKDVELRCDPISGHTALYWYRQSLGQGLEFLIYFQGNSAPDKSGLPSDRFSAERTGGSVSTLTIQRTQQEDSAVYLCASSRLARDEQFFGPGTRLTVL.